This T cell receptor (beta chain) was captured by sequencing in a study of shared clonotypes between healthy human individuals. CDR3 length: 15 residues. Germline V gives CDR1 MNHNY, CDR2 SVGAGI (reference sequence). Losses at the gene ends were 4 bases for V and 1 base for J; bases not matched to a gene: 6. As for this clone: Antigen: not known.

Study-wide points: Roughly 5% of naive CD4 clonotypes were common to a handful of donors.

The donors, healthy adults who were HIV-negative, had experienced no recent acute infections or vaccinations. Several immunoSEQ 96-well plates shared each subset's DNA, each plate a replicate. The method was immunoSEQ multiplex PCR; TCRdb's version includes in-frame clones alone and lacks a portion of them. The table lists 2,500,000 or so clones, about 90% of them singletons. The V call is TRBV6-6, the J call TRBJ2-7; TRBD2 matches at 8 bases. Material for sequencing was naive CD4+ T cells from PBMCs. Subset indicated: CD45RA+ positively selected. The sequence was collected from a man between 18 and 35 years old in good health. Some clones in this sample may be carry-over from other donors' samples. CDR3 sequence (DNA): TGTGCCAGCAGTTCAACTAGCGGATCTTCCTACGAGCAGTACTTC. Translating it yields CASSSTSGSSYEQYF.